This TCR beta chain is drawn from a study of blood T cell repertoires in COVID-19. As for the study in general: Both acute and convalescent COVID-19 samples were obtained from the United States, Italy and Spain. Sources were T cells, B-cell-depleted T cells, or PBMCs; the material itself was cDNA or gDNA.

As handled by the study authors: The authors estimated nucleated cell counts from reference gene primer amplification. TCRdb keeps only in-frame clones here, not all; method: immunoSEQ multiplex PCR. For V, J and clone size, that table is used; D and trimming come from the DNA. The data hold about 67,000 clones, with 87% observed a single time. This clone is a singleton in its sample. The CDR3 sequence is 17 residues long. V is TRBV21-1 and J is TRBJ2-3; TRBD2, the table's D call, was not compared with the DNA. TRBV21-1 is shown as a pseudogene. This clonotype was obtained from an elderly woman with acute or convalescent COVID-19. Material: peripheral blood. The CDR3 loop is CASTGLAGSRFPDTQYF. DNA for the CDR3: TGTGCCAGCACTGGACTAGCGGGGTCCCGTTTCCCAGATACGCAGTATTTT.